Each of the 20 T cell receptor beta chains below was sequenced from the same sample in a study of technical replicates of blood from several donors. The data were produced by immunoSEQ multiplex PCR, yet TCRdb's version contains in-frame clones alone and is incomplete. Among roughly 68,000 clones, approximately 91% were seen once, and the ten largest hold 4.7%. Sample: PBMCs. The receptors shown here come from a human donor in good health. Some clones in this sample may be carry-over from other donors' samples.

The chain has TRBV5-1 and TRBJ1-5, with D unclear. The V gene's germline CDR1 is SGHRS and CDR2 YFSETQ. This CDR3 spans 14 amino acids. Trimming cost V 0 bases and J 4 bases, with 8 bases left between them. CDR3 nucleotides: TGCGCCAGCAGCTTGGACGGTGCAAATCAGCCCCAGCATTTT. Amino acid sequence: CASSLDGANQPQHF.

This CDR3 reads CASSLGGLGSEAFF. CDR3 sequence (DNA): TGCGCCAGCAGCTTGGGGGGCTTAGGTTCTGAAGCTTTCTTT. This chain uses TRBV5-1 with TRBJ1-1, with D perhaps matching TRBD1 (5 bases). Germline CDR1 reads SGHRS; CDR2 reads YFSETQ. CDR3 size: 14 residues. Trimming took 0 bases from V and 6 from J, leaving 12 bases between them.

The chain carries TRBV18 and TRBJ2-4; TRBD2 aligns across 10 bases. Germline V gene data show CDR1 as KGHSH and CDR2 as LQKENI. Trimming took 3 bases from V and 4 from J; bases not matched to a gene: 12. The CDR3 is made up of 18 amino acids. CDR3 coding DNA: TGTGCCAGCTCACCGCTCGCGGAGCGGGGGGGGCGAAAAAACATTCAGTACTTC. Amino acid sequence: CASSPLAERGGRKNIQYF.

V usage is TRBV10-2 and J usage is TRBJ2-1, with D possibly matching TRBD2 (5 bases). Deletions cut 0 bases from V and 8 bases from J, with 8 bases between. Germline CDR1 and CDR2: WSHSY and SAAADI. The CDR3 length is 13 residues. CDR3 in amino acids: CASSESSAHEQFF. Here the CDR3 DNA reads TGCGCCAGCAGTGAGTCTAGCGCTCATGAGCAGTTCTTC.

The gene calls are TRBV7-9 and TRBJ1-4; TRBD1 is a possible D gene (5 bases). The V gene's germline CDR1 is SEHNR and CDR2 FQNEAQ (reference sequence). The V gene lost 5 bases and the J gene lost 7 bases, with 17 bases spanning the gap. The CDR3 runs to 15 residues. DNA of the CDR3: TGTGCCAGCAGCCCAATCAGGGAAAGTCGTGAAAAACTGTTTTTT. Translation: CASSPIRESREKLFF.

This clone was found a few times. Written as DNA, the CDR3 is TGTGCCTGGAGTGTCCCGGGACAGGGGGTGACTGAAGCTTTCTTT. Residues: CAWSVPGQGVTEAFF. The V gene is TRBV30, the J gene TRBJ1-1, with 11 bases identical to TRBD1. The CDR3 loop spans 15 amino acids. Germline V lookup: CDR1 GTSNPN, CDR2 SVGIG (reference sequence). V dropped 0 bases and J dropped 5; count of bases not matched to a gene: 5.

The chain links TRBV19 to TRBJ2-5; 8 bases are a match to TRBD2. The CDR3 totals 15 residues. CDR1 is LNHDA and CDR2 is SQIVND in the germline V gene (reference sequence). Trimming took 1 base from V and 6 from J; bases not matched to a gene: 7. Here the CDR3 reads CASSIGAAGVQTQYF. The CDR3 region has the DNA TGTGCCAGTAGTATAGGCGCAGCGGGAGTGCAGACCCAGTACTTC. The full variable domain, its missing parts supplied by reference TRBV19 and TRBJ2-5, is DGGITQSPKYLFRKEGQNVTLSCEQNLNHDAMYWYRQDPGQGLRLIYYSQIVNDFQKGDIAEGYSVSREKKESFPLTVTSAQKNPTAFYLCASSIGAAGVQTQYFGPGTRLLVL.

This clone was seen just once. The chain combines TRBV6-5 with TRBJ1-1, with a weak D call TRBD1 (5 bases). V lost 6 bases and J lost 0, with 11 bases in between. The germline gives CDR1 MNHEY, CDR2 SVGAGI. There are 14 residues in the CDR3. CDR3: CASRATVLNTEAFF. The CDR3 DNA follows: TGTGCCAGCAGGGCGACAGTTTTGAACACTGAAGCTTTCTTT.

The chain employs TRBV4-2 and TRBJ1-1; maybe TRBD1 (6 bases). This CDR3 region has 15 residues. Germline V lookup: CDR1 LGHNA, CDR2 YNFKEQ. V was cut by 1 base and J by 10 bases, with 19 bases left in between. CDR3 in amino acids: CASSQVGRGSTRAFF. The CDR3, as DNA: TGTGCCAGCAGCCAAGTGGGGAGGGGGTCCACGAGAGCTTTCTTT.

The J gene is TRBJ1-4, the V gene TRBV11-2, with D maybe TRBD1 (5 bases). Germline loops: CDR1 SGHAT, CDR2 FQNNGV. Trimming removed 5 bases from V and 2 bases from J, with 9 bases in between. CDR3 size: 14 residues. CDR3 nucleotides: TGTGCCAGCAGCGCAGGGAGGACTAATGAAAAACTGTTTTTT. This gives the protein CASSAGRTNEKLFF.

This chain links TRBV5-1 with TRBJ1-1, with D perhaps matching TRBD1 (5 bases). There are 15 residues in the CDR3. CDR1 and CDR2 (germline): SGHRS, YFSETQ. Trimming took off 3 bases at V and 6 bases at J, with 18 bases between the two ends. The CDR3 DNA reads as TGCGCCAGCAGCTCCTATGGGGGGATAGTACCTGAAGCTTTCTTT. Amino acid sequence: CASSSYGGIVPEAFF.

This clone appeared a few times. This sequence joins TRBV5-4 and TRBJ1-2; 8 nucleotides agree with TRBD1. This CDR3 has 14 amino acids. The ends lost 4 bases at V and 2 bases at J; junction bases unmatched: 4. Germline V lookup: CDR1 SGHNT, CDR2 YYREEE (reference sequence). The CDR3 loop reads CASSPGGRNYGYTF. The CDR3 DNA sequence: TGTGCCAGCAGCCCAGGGGGCCGAAACTATGGCTACACCTTC.

V is TRBV4-2 and J is TRBJ1-2; a weak D match, TRBD1 (6 bases). Trimming pared 1 base from V and 6 bases from J, leaving 15 bases between. In germline, CDR1 is LGHNA, CDR2 YNFKEQ. The CDR3 consists of 15 residues. The CDR3 DNA reads as TGTGCCAGCAGCCAAGCTAGTCGACAGGAGAATGGCTACACCTTC. This gives the protein CASSQASRQENGYTF.

This chain uses TRBV2 with TRBJ1-3; tentatively, D is TRBD1 (5 bases). The CDR3 loop spans 13 amino acids. V was clipped by 6 bases and J by 3 bases, with 9 bases between them. Germline loops: CDR1 SNHLY, CDR2 FYNNEI. CDR3 in DNA: TGTGCCAGCAGGGGCCAGGGTGGAAACACCATATATTTT. Translation: CASRGQGGNTIYF.

This chain joins TRBV5-6 and TRBJ2-7; D remains ambiguous. The CDR3 totals 14 residues. Per germline, CDR1 SGHDT and CDR2 YYEEEE. V was cut by 3 bases and J by 7 bases, with 17 bases left in between. The CDR3 is CASSSSARSSEQYF. In DNA, the CDR3 is TGTGCCAGCAGCTCGTCCGCCAGAAGTTCTGAGCAGTACTTC.

The chain carries TRBV7-3 and TRBJ2-3; D unresolved. The ends were cut back, 1 base at V and 0 bases at J, with 5 bases in the middle. Looked up from germline, CDR1 is SGHTA and CDR2 is FQGTGA. This CDR3 has 14 residues. CDR3 DNA: TGTGCCAGCAGCTTAAGAGGAAGCACAGATACGCAGTATTTT. The encoded protein is CASSLRGSTDTQYF.

The genes are TRBV9 and TRBJ2-2; D remains ambiguous. The CDR3 spans 12 residues. Germline V gives CDR1 SGDLS, CDR2 YYNGEE. The V and J ends lost 4 bases and 7 bases respectively, with 8 bases between them. CDR3 in DNA: TGTGCCAGCAGCCCCCGTAACGGGGAGCTGTTTTTT. This sequence encodes CASSPRNGELFF.

This chain joins TRBV18 and TRBJ2-7; 8 bases line up with TRBD1. The V gene end was trimmed by 2 bases and the J gene end by 3 bases; junction bases not matched to a gene: 6. This CDR3 is built from 15 residues. Looked up from germline, CDR1 is KGHSH and CDR2 is LQKENI. CDR3 bases: TGTGCCAGCTCACCAGGGTCAGGGGGCTTCTACGAGCAGTACTTC. Translation: CASSPGSGGFYEQYF.

The sample holds a few counts of this clone. The chain recombines TRBV13 with TRBJ2-1; 11 nucleotides align to TRBD1. Germline CDR1 PRHDT, CDR2 FYEKMQ (reference sequence). With V trimmed by 1 base and J by 6 bases, 2 bases remained unmatched. CDR3 length equals 15 residues. CDR3 protein: CASSLEGQGVNEQFF. The CDR3 region has the DNA TGTGCCAGCAGCTTAGAGGGACAGGGGGTCAATGAGCAGTTCTTC.

The table lists this clone with a count of one. V and J are TRBV14 and TRBJ2-1, with 12 bases lining up with TRBD2. With 7 bases clipped from V and 2 bases from J, the junction kept 3 bases outside the gene matches. Germline loops: CDR1 SGHDN, CDR2 FVKESK. CDR3 length: 15 amino acids. CDR3 coding DNA: TGTGCCAGCACCAGGACTAGCGGGACCTACAATGAGCAGTTCTTC. Amino acid sequence: CASTRTSGTYNEQFF.